The clone carrying this T cell receptor (beta chain) appeared once. The antigen is not known. The data were obtained in a study of graft-versus-host responses after intestinal transplantation. Across the study: Grafts that recipients had were multivisceral, liver-intestinal, or isolated intestinal transplants. Each recipient received anti-thymocyte globulin induction, then tacrolimus and steroids for about 3 years.

TCRdb keeps only in-frame clones here, not all; method: immunoSEQ multiplex PCR. The sample lists about 150,000 clones; 80% to 95% were seen once. Study results and limitations: Peak circulating GvH clone levels tracked with early post-transplant HvG declines. Detected in recipient marrow were GvH clones, some of which were first observed in ileum or blood.

Looked up from germline, CDR1 is SEHNR and CDR2 is FQNEAQ (reference sequence). The V gene lost 5 bases and the J gene lost 0 bases, with 12 bases spanning the gap. The CDR3 loop spans 15 amino acids. The material sequenced was unstimulated CD4+ T cells sorted from spleen or lymph node cells, taken before intestinal transplant. The chain couples TRBV7-9 to TRBJ2-3, with a tentative D call TRBD1 (6 bases). This sequence originates from a human donor who received an intestinal transplant. This CDR3 is CASSPARGSTDTQYF. DNA for the CDR3: TGTGCCAGCAGCCCCGCCAGGGGCAGCACAGATACGCAGTATTTT.